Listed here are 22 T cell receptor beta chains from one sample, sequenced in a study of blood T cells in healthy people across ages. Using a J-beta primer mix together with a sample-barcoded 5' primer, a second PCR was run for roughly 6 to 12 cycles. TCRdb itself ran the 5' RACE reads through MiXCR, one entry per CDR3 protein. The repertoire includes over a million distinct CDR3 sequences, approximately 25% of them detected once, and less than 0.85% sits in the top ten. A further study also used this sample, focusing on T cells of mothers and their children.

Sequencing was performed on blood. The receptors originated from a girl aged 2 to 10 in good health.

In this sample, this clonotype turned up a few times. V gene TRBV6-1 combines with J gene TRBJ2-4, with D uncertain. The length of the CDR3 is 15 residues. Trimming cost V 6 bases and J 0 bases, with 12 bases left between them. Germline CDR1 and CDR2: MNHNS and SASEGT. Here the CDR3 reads CASSSFTGAKNIQYF. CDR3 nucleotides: TGTGCCAGCAGCTCATTTACTGGAGCCAAAAACATTCAGTACTTC.

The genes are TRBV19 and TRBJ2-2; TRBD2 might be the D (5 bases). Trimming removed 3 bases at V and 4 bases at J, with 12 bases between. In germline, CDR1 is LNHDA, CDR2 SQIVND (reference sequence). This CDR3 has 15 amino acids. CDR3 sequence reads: CASSIRPRGTGELFF. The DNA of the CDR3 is TGTGCCAGTAGTATCCGCCCCCGGGGCACCGGGGAGCTGTTTTTT.

Written as DNA, the CDR3 is TGCGCCACCCAGCTTGGGACTAGCCGGGGTGATGAGCAGTTCTTC. Residues: CATQLGTSRGDEQFF. V and J are TRBV5-1 and TRBJ2-1; 9 positions agree with TRBD2. V lost 9 bases to trimming and J lost 8 bases; unmatched junction nucleotides: 15. This CDR3 region has 15 residues. Germline CDR1 and CDR2: SGHRS and YFSETQ.

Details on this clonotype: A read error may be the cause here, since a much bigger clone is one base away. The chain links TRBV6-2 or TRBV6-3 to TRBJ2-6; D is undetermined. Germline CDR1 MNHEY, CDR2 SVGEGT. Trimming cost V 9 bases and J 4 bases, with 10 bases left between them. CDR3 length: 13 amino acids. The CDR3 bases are TGTGCCAGTGAGCTTACGGGGGCCAACGTCCTGACTTTC. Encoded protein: CASELTGANVLTF.

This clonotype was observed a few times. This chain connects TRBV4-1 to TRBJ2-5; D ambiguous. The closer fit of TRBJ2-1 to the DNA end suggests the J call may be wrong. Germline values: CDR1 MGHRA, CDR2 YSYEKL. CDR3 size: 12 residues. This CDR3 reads CASSQLSSEQFF. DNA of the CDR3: TGCGCCAGCAGCCAACTAAGCAGTGAGCAGTTCTTC.

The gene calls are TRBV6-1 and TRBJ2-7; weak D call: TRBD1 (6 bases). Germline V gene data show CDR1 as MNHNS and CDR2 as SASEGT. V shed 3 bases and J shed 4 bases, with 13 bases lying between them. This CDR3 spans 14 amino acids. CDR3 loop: CASSEAAQGYEQYF. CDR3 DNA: TGTGCCAGCAGTGAGGCAGCTCAGGGGTACGAGCAGTACTTC.

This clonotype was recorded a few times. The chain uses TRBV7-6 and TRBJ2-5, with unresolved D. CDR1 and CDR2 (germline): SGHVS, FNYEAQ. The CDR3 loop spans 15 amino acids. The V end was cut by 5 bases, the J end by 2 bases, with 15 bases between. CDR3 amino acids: CASSPIPRDQETQYF. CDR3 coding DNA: TGTGCCAGCAGCCCAATTCCCCGAGATCAAGAGACCCAGTACTTC.

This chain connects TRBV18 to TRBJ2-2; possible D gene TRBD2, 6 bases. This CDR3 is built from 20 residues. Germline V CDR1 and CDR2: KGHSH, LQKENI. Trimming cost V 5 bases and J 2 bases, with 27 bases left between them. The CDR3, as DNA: TGTGCCAGCTCATCTCTATTCGGGCGGGGTGGCCAGAGAAACACCGGGGAGCTGTTTTTT. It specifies CASSSLFGRGGQRNTGELFF.

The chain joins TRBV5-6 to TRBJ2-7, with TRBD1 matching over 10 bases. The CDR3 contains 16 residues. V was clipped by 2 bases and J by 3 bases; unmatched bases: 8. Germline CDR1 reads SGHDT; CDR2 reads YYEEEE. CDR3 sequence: CASSLSGTGDHYEQYF. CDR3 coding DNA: TGTGCCAGCAGCTTATCCGGGACAGGGGATCACTACGAGCAGTACTTC.

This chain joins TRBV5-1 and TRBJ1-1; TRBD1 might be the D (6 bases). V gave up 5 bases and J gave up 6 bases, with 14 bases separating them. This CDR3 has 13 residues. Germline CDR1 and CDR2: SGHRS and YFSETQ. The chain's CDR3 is CASRERTEAEAFF. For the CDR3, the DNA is TGCGCCAGCAGGGAACGGACAGAGGCTGAAGCTTTCTTT. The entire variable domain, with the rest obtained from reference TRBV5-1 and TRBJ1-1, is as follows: KAGVTQTPRYLIKTRGQQVTLSCSPISGHRSVSWYQQTPGQGLQFLFEYFSETQRNKGNFPGRFSGRQFSNSRSEMNVSTLELGDSALYLCASRERTEAEAFFGQGTRLTVV.

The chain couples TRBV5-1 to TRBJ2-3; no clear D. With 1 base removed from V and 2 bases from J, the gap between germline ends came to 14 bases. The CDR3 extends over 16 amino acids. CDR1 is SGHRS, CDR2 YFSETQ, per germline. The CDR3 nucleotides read TGCGCCAGCAGCTTGTATCCGGTCGGAAACACAGATACGCAGTATTTT. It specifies CASSLYPVGNTDTQYF.

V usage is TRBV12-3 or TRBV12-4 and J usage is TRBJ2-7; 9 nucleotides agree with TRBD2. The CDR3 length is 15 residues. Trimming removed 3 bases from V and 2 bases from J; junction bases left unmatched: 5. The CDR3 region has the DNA TGTGCCAGCAGTTTCTCCTCTAGCGGGACCTACGAGCAGTACTTC. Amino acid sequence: CASSFSSSGTYEQYF.

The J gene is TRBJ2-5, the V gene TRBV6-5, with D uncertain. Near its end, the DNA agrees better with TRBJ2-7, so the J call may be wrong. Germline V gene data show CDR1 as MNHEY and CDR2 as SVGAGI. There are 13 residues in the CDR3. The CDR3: CASTGAGYYEQYF. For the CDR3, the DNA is TGTGCCAGCACCGGAGCAGGATACTACGAGCAGTACTTC.

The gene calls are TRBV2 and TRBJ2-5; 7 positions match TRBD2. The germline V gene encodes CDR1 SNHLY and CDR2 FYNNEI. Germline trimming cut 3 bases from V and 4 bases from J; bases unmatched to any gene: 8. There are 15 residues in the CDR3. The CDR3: CASSDWTRVLETQYF. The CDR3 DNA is TGTGCCAGCAGTGATTGGACTAGAGTGCTAGAGACCCAGTACTTC.

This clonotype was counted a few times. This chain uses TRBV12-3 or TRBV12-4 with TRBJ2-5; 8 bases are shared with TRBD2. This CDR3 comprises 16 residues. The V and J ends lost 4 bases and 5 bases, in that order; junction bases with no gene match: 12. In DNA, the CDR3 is TGTGCCAGCAGTTCAGGAATCGGGAGGGACGGGGAGACCCAGTACTTC. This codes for CASSSGIGRDGETQYF.

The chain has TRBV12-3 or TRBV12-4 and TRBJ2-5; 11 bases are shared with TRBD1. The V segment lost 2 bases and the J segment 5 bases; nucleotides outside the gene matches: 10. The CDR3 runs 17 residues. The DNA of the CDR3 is TGTGCCAGCAGTTTATACCCGGGACAGGGGGTCGGTGAGACCCAGTACTTC. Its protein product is CASSLYPGQGVGETQYF.

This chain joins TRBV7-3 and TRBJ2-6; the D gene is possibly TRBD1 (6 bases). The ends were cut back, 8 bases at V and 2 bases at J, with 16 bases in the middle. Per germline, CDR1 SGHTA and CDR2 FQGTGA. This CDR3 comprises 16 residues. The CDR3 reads CASAQGEVPGANVLTF. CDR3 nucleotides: TGTGCCAGCGCACAGGGTGAGGTCCCTGGGGCCAACGTCCTGACTTTC.

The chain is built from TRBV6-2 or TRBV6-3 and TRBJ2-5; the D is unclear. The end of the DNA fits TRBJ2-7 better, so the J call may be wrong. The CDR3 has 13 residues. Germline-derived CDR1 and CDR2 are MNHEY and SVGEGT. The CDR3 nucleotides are TGTGCCAGCAGTTACGGGCCACTCGACGAGCAGTACTTC. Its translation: CASSYGPLDEQYF.

The CDR3 DNA is TGTGCCAGCACCAAAGGTCTAGCGGGTCCCACTCTGGCGGAGACCCAGTACTTC. This sequence encodes CASTKGLAGPTLAETQYF. The chain is built from TRBV7-9 and TRBJ2-1; 8 bases agree with TRBD2. The DNA end is a closer match to TRBJ2-5, so the J assignment may be wrong. From germline, CDR1 is SEHNR and CDR2 FQNEAQ (reference sequence). This CDR3 is 18 amino acids long.

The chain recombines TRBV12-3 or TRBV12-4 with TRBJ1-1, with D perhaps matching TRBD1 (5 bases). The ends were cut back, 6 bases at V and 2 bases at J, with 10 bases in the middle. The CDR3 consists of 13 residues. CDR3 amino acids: CASRLDRNTEAFF. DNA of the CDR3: TGTGCCAGCAGACTCGACAGAAACACTGAAGCTTTCTTT.

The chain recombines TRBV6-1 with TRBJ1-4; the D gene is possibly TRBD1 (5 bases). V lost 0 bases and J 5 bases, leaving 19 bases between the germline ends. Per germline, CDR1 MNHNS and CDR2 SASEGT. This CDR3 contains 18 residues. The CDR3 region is CASSEAMKGRYGNEKLFF. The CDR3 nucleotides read TGTGCCAGCAGTGAAGCAATGAAGGGGCGGTATGGAAATGAAAAACTGTTTTTT.

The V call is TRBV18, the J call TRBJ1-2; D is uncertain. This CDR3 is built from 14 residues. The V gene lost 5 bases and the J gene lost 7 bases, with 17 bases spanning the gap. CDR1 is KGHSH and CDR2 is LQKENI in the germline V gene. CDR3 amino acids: CASSESHGTAGYTF. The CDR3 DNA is TGTGCCAGCTCAGAGTCTCACGGAACGGCTGGCTACACCTTC.